Detailed here is one T cell receptor beta chain. What it recognizes is unknown. The CDR3 has 14 amino acids. Looked up from germline, CDR1 is SGHVS and CDR2 is FQNEAQ. The V and J ends lost 2 bases and 8 bases respectively, with 16 bases between them. This sample is drawn from a study of cytomegalovirus exposure and HLA in healthy donors. Researchers ran the PCR with 60 Vbeta and 13 Jbeta primers. Only in-frame clones appear in the TCRdb table, and some are missing; sequencing was by immunoSEQ multiplex PCR. The sample has 150,000 to 160,000 clones, 70% to 90% seen once. Findings and caveats of the study: The HLA-A and HLA-B alleles of most subjects were reportedly predicted accurately from TCR beta sequences.

Sequencing was done on a sample of PBMCs. The chain couples TRBV7-8 to TRBJ2-7, with a possible D match to TRBD2 (6 bases). This TCR derives from a woman aged 35 to 49 in good health and CMV-seropositive. In DNA form, the CDR3 reads TGTGCCAGCAGCTTAAGGAGGGACGCGGGCAAGCAGTACTTC. It yields the protein CASSLRRDAGKQYF.